The 20 T cell receptor beta chains in this list originate from one sample, sequenced in a study of a mutant IDH1 vaccine in newly diagnosed glioma. The time point here: baseline, week 1 (first vaccination visit). Treatment noted: pre-vaccination baseline after standard-of-care therapy. Measured with immunoSEQ multiplex PCR; TCRdb has only the in-frame clones, and not every one. Of about 68,000 clones in the sample, approximately 79% were seen once. Here the sequenced sample was PBMCs, taken from a glioma patient treated with radiotherapy, temozolomide or both. Source of these receptors: a man over 45 with glioma.

The chain recombines TRBV6-1 with TRBJ2-6, with D perhaps matching TRBD1 (5 bases). The germline V gene has CDR1 MNHNS and CDR2 SASEGT. The CDR3 extends over 16 amino acids. V lost 3 bases and J 2 bases, leaving 11 bases between the germline ends. This CDR3 is CASSEAQGTGANVLTF. The DNA of the CDR3 is TGTGCCAGCAGTGAGGCCCAGGGAACTGGGGCCAACGTCCTGACTTTC.

This chain uses TRBV4-2 with TRBJ1-1; D possibly corresponds to TRBD1 (6 bases). The CDR3 consists of 14 residues. Trimming removed 4 bases from V and 2 bases from J, with 11 bases in between. CDR1 is LGHNA, CDR2 YNFKEQ, per germline. The CDR3 spells CASSLTGENTEAFF. The CDR3 DNA follows: TGTGCCAGCAGCCTGACAGGCGAAAACACTGAAGCTTTCTTT.

CDR3 amino acids: CASSITGRSYEQYF. CDR3 in DNA: TGTGCCAGTAGTATAACGGGGAGGTCCTACGAGCAGTACTTC. The gene calls are TRBV19 and TRBJ2-7; tentative D call: TRBD2 (6 bases). Trimming cost V 2 bases and J 1 base, with 9 bases left between them. CDR1 LNHDA and CDR2 SQIVND come from the germline V gene (reference sequence). The CDR3 length is 14 residues. Complete variable domain (other parts from reference TRBV19 and TRBJ2-7): DGGITQSPKYLFRKEGQNVTLSCEQNLNHDAMYWYRQDPGQGLRLIYYSQIVNDFQKGDIAEGYSVSREKKESFPLTVTSAQKNPTAFYLCASSITGRSYEQYFGPGTRLTVT.

CDR3 nucleotides: TGTGCCAGCAGCGTAGATGGGACAGGCTACGAGCAGTACTTC. Its protein is CASSVDGTGYEQYF. This chain links TRBV9 with TRBJ2-7, with TRBD1 matching 8 bases. Germline CDR1 SGDLS, CDR2 YYNGEE. Unmatched junction bases numbered 2, after V lost 0 bases and J lost 3 bases. The CDR3 loop spans 14 amino acids. The full variable domain, its missing parts supplied by reference TRBV9 and TRBJ2-7, is DSGVTQTPKHLITATGQRVTLRCSPRSGDLSVYWYQQSLDQGLQFLIQYYNGEERAKGNILERFSAQQFPDLHSELNLSSLELGDSALYFCASSVDGTGYEQYFGPGTRLTVT.

The rearrangement joins TRBV5-1 to TRBJ1-2; 8 bases are shared with TRBD1. CDR3 size: 15 residues. Looked up from germline, CDR1 is SGHRS and CDR2 is YFSETQ. Trimming took 3 bases from V and 3 from J; bases not matched to a gene: 7. CDR3 bases: TGCGCCAGCAGCTCGGAGAGACAGGGGTACTATGGCTACACCTTC. The encoded protein is CASSSERQGYYGYTF.

The rearrangement links TRBV19 to TRBJ1-5; perhaps TRBD1 as D (6 bases). This CDR3 has 15 amino acids. V lost 6 bases and J lost 4, with 16 bases in between. Per germline, CDR1 LNHDA and CDR2 SQIVND (reference sequence). The DNA for the CDR3 is TGTGCCAGTAGCTCGATAGGACAGAGTAATCAGCCCCAGCATTTT. Protein product: CASSSIGQSNQPQHF.

The chain employs TRBV6-5 and TRBJ2-7; D unresolved. The CDR3 is 13 amino acids. Trimming shortened V by 6 bases and J by 4 bases, and 13 bases separated the two germline ends. Germline V gene lookup returns CDR1 MNHEY and CDR2 SVGAGI. The CDR3 region is CASRPWPNYEQYF. The CDR3 DNA follows: TGTGCCAGCAGGCCGTGGCCGAATTACGAGCAGTACTTC.

This rearrangement joins TRBV5-5 to TRBJ2-2, with D perhaps assigned TRBD1 or TRBD2 (5 bases each). The CDR3 contains 13 residues. Germline V lookup: CDR1 SGHKS, CDR2 YYEKEE (reference sequence). Trimming pared 2 bases from V and 6 bases from J, leaving 8 bases between. The CDR3: CASSFGGSGELFF. In DNA form, the CDR3 reads TGTGCCAGCAGCTTTGGGGGATCCGGGGAGCTGTTTTTT. Complete variable domain (other parts from reference TRBV5-5 and TRBJ2-2): DAGVTQSPTHLIKTRGQQVTLRCSPISGHKSVSWYQQVLGQGPQFIFQYYEKEERGRGNFPDRFSARQFPNYSSELNVNALLLGDSALYLCASSFGGSGELFFGEGSRLTVL.

The chain joins TRBV10-1 to TRBJ2-5; the D call may be TRBD1 or TRBD2 (5 bases each). The CDR3 sequence is 14 residues long. Looked up from germline, CDR1 is WNHNN and CDR2 is SYGVQD (reference sequence). Trimming cost V 2 bases and J 3 bases, with 10 bases left between them. CDR3 bases: TGCGCCAGCAGTGAGGGGACCCCCGAAGAGACCCAGTACTTC. Translated: CASSEGTPEETQYF.

As regards this clone: Additional DNA sequences in this sample encode the identical CDR3. The V call is TRBV5-1, the J call TRBJ2-2; D is possibly TRBD2 (5 bases). Trimming took off 0 bases at V and 1 base at J, with 7 bases between the two ends. The CDR3 has 15 amino acids. Germline lookup yields CDR1 SGHRS and CDR2 YFSETQ. The CDR3 nucleotides read TGCGCCAGCAGCTTGGGGACTGAGAACACCGGGGAGCTGTTTTTT. This codes for CASSLGTENTGELFF.

The chain combines TRBV18 with TRBJ2-2; D is undetermined. CDR1 KGHSH and CDR2 LQKENI come from the germline V gene. V shed 1 base and J shed 4 bases, with 7 bases lying between them. This CDR3 contains 14 residues. The CDR3 nucleotides are TGTGCCAGCTCACCACGGACGGGCACCGGGGAGCTGTTTTTT. Its translation: CASSPRTGTGELFF.

This chain uses TRBV7-9 with TRBJ2-7; D unclear. Germline V CDR1 and CDR2: SEHNR, FQNEAQ (reference sequence). The CDR3 is made up of 15 amino acids. Trimming took off 1 base at V and 3 bases at J, with 13 bases between the two ends. DNA of the CDR3: TGTGCCAGCAGCTTAGTGCCAGGCCTAGACTACGAGCAGTACTTC. Encoded protein: CASSLVPGLDYEQYF. Full variable domain (outside the CDR3, taken from reference TRBV7-9 and TRBJ2-7): DTGVSQNPRHKITKRGQNVTFRCDPISEHNRLYWYRQTLGQGPEFLTYFQNEAQLEKSRLLSDRFSAERPKGSFSTLEIQRTEQGDSAMYLCASSLVPGLDYEQYFGPGTRLTVT.

The chain joins TRBV18 to TRBJ2-3; D is possibly TRBD1 (6 bases). The V gene lost 3 bases and the J gene lost 1 base, with 11 bases spanning the gap. Germline V gene lookup returns CDR1 KGHSH and CDR2 LQKENI. This CDR3 has 15 amino acids. The CDR3 sequence: CASSPRQVGTDTQYF. In DNA, the CDR3 is TGTGCCAGCTCACCCCGACAGGTTGGCACAGATACGCAGTATTTT. Full variable domain (remainder filled in from reference TRBV18 and TRBJ2-3): NAGVMQNPRHLVRRRGQEARLRCSPMKGHSHVYWYRQLPEEGLKFMVYLQKENIIDESGMPKERFSAEFPKEGPSILRIQQVVRGDSAAYFCASSPRQVGTDTQYFGPGTRLTVL.

The chain uses TRBV18 and TRBJ1-5; D is undetermined. Trimming pared 5 bases from V and 3 bases from J, leaving 8 bases between. The CDR3 is made up of 13 amino acids. Germline CDR1 is KGHSH and CDR2 is LQKENI. The CDR3 region is CASSDQDNQPQHF. The CDR3, as DNA: TGTGCCAGCTCAGACCAAGACAATCAGCCCCAGCATTTT.

V usage is TRBV4-1 and J usage is TRBJ2-1; tentatively, D is TRBD1 (5 bases). The CDR3 is made up of 15 amino acids. Trimming took 4 bases from V and 1 from J, leaving 11 bases between them. The germline V gene has CDR1 MGHRA and CDR2 YSYEKL. CDR3 DNA sequence: TGCGCCAGCAGCCCCGACAGTACTTCCTACAATGAGCAGTTCTTC. Amino acids: CASSPDSTSYNEQFF.

The chain is built from TRBV13 and TRBJ1-4; D remains unclear. In germline, CDR1 is PRHDT, CDR2 FYEKMQ (reference sequence). The CDR3 consists of 14 residues. V shed 3 bases and J shed 7 bases, with 12 bases lying between them. Here the CDR3 reads CASSFKREGEKLFF. The DNA of the CDR3 is TGTGCCAGCAGCTTTAAAAGGGAGGGTGAAAAACTGTTTTTT.

The chain carries TRBV4-1 and TRBJ1-2, with D perhaps matching TRBD1 (6 bases). CDR3 length equals 16 residues. Germline CDR1 MGHRA, CDR2 YSYEKL. V lost 4 bases and J lost 0, with 15 bases in between. The CDR3 DNA is TGCGCCAGCAGCCTTAGAATACAGGGCGCTAACTATGGCTACACCTTC. It encodes CASSLRIQGANYGYTF.

This clone was observed a few times. The chain links TRBV7-6 to TRBJ2-2; D call uncertain. This CDR3 has 13 residues. Trimming shortened V by 1 base and J by 6 bases, and 6 bases separated the two germline ends. The germline V gene encodes CDR1 SGHVS and CDR2 FNYEAQ. The CDR3 sequence: CASSLERPGELFF. DNA for the CDR3: TGTGCCAGCAGCTTAGAACGGCCCGGGGAGCTGTTTTTT.

V is TRBV30 and J is TRBJ1-6; 8 positions agree with TRBD1. Germline V gene sequence: CDR1 GTSNPN, CDR2 SVGIG (reference sequence). The CDR3 totals 14 residues. With 2 bases clipped from V and 8 bases from J, the junction kept 5 bases outside the gene matches. CDR3 DNA sequence: TGTGCCTGGAGTACCGACAGGGGAGATTCACCCCTCCACTTT. Protein product: CAWSTDRGDSPLHF.

This clone was observed a handful of times. This sequence joins TRBV10-3 and TRBJ1-2; D perhaps matches TRBD1 (5 bases). CDR1 is ENHRY and CDR2 is SYGVKD in the germline V gene. The CDR3 length is 11 residues. V lost 4 bases, J lost 6 bases, and 6 bases lay in between. The CDR3 DNA follows: TGTGCCATCAGTGGGGGGGATGGCTACACCTTC. Protein product: CAISGGDGYTF.